The present entry profiles one T cell receptor beta chain with its context. This sample stems from a study of blood T cell repertoires in COVID-19. Repertoires were generated with immunoSEQ multiplex PCR, while TCRdb's copy carries only in-frame clones and drops some. The sample shows approximately 400,000 clones, under 85% of them seen only once. The V gene lost 11 bases and the J gene lost 6 bases, with 16 bases spanning the gap. The V gene's germline CDR1 is SNHLY and CDR2 FYNNEI. This CDR3 spans 12 amino acids. This chain connects TRBV2 to TRBJ1-2; D possibly corresponds to TRBD1 (5 bases). The sample was PBMCs or T cells enriched from blood (not recorded which). The sequence derives from a woman in her forties or fifties who had recovered from COVID-19. CDR3 sequence (DNA): TGTGCCTCGGTGGGGGGTACTGATGGCTACACCTTC. Translated, it gives CASVGGTDGYTF.